This T cell receptor (beta chain) was observed in a study of beta chain features in type 1 diabetes. CDR3 size: 16 residues. V lost 0 bases, J lost 2 bases, and 15 bases lay in between. Germline CDR1 SGDLS, CDR2 YYNGEE. Sequenced material consisted of expressed TCRB transcripts (all of the isolated RNA was reverse transcribed). The protocol was immunoSEQ multiplex PCR, while the TCRdb copy is restricted to in-frame clones and leaves out a portion. The data contain about 230,000 clones, 9.6% of them singletons. The sample comprised naive CD4+ T cells from blood. The sequence came from a woman between 18 and 29 years old in good health. The gene calls are TRBV9 and TRBJ2-7; D gene uncertain. The DNA of the CDR3 is TGTGCCAGCAGCGTAGACCCTACAGTACCAGCCTACGAGCAGTACTTC. Its protein is CASSVDPTVPAYEQYF.